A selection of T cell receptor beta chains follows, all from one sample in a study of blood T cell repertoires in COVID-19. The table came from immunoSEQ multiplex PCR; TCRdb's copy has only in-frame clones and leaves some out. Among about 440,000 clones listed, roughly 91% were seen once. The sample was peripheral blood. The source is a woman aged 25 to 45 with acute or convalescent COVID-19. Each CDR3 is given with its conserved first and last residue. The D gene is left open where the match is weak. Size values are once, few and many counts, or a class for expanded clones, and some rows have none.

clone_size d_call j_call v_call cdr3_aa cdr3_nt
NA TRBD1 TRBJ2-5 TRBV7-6 CASSLTGQGETQYF TGTGCCAGCAGCTTAACCGGACAGGGTGAGACCCAGTACTTC
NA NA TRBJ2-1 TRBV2 CASSMRGRKFF TGTGCCAGCAGTATGCGAGGGAGGAAGTTCTTC
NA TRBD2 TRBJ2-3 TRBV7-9 CASSPKRGAVSDTQYF TGTGCCAGCAGCCCCAAGCGGGGTGCCGTTTCAGATACGCAGTATTTT
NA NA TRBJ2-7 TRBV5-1 CANSTGTYEQYF TGCGCCAATTCGACAGGAACCTACGAGCAGTACTTC
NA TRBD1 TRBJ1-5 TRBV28 CASSPRQGSQPQHF TGTGCCAGCAGTCCAAGACAGGGGTCACAGCCCCAGCATTTT
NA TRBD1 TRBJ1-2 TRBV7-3 CASSTGTGQGYTF TGTGCCAGCAGCACGGGGACAGGCCAGGGCTACACCTTC
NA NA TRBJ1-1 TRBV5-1 CASSILTKRGTEAFF TGCGCCAGCAGCATACTCACCAAGCGGGGCACTGAAGCTTTCTTT
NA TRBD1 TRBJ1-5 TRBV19 CASSNWTGDYSNQPQHF TGTGCCAGTAGCAACTGGACAGGAGATTATAGCAATCAGCCCCAGCATTTT
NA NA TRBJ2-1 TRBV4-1 CASSQGVTASHNEQFF TGCGCCAGCAGCCAAGGTGTGACAGCGTCCCACAATGAGCAGTTCTTC
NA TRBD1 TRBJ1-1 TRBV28 CASSFQGASTEAFF TGTGCCAGCAGTTTTCAGGGGGCGTCCACTGAAGCTTTCTTT
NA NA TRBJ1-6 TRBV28 CASSPRVGNSPLHF TGTGCCAGCAGTCCCAGGGTTGGAAATTCACCCCTCCACTTT
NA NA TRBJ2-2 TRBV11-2 CASSLAYTGELFF TGTGCCAGCAGCTTGGCCTACACCGGGGAGCTGTTTTTT
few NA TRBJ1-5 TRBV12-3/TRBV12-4 CASTRGSNQPQHF TGTGCCAGCACCAGGGGCAGCAATCAGCCCCAGCATTTT
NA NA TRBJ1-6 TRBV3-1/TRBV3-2 CASSQGQARSPLHF TGTGCCAGCAGCCAAGGACAGGCGCGTTCACCCCTCCACTTT
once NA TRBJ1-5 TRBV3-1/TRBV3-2 CASSQGRNQPQHF TGTGCCAGCAGCCAAGGGCGCAATCAGCCCCAGCATTTT